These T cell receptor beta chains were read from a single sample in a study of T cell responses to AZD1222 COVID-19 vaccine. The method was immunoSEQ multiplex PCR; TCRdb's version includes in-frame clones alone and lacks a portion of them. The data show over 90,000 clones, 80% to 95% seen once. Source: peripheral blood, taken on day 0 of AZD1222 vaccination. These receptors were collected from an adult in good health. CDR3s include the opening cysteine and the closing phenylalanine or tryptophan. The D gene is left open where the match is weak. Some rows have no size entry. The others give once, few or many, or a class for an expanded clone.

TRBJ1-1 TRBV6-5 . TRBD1 TGTGCCAGCAGCAGGGGGCGAAACACTGAAGCTTTCTTT CASSRGRNTEAFF
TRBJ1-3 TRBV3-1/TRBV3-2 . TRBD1 TGTGCCAGCAGCCGAACAGGGGGGTCTGGAAACACCATATATTTT CASSRTGGSGNTIYF
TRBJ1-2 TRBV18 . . TGTGCCAGCTCACTAAATAGGGTTGACTATGGCTACACCTTC CASSLNRVDYGYTF
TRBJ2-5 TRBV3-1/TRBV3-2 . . TGTGCCAGCAGCCAAGAACCCGCCCGGACCCAGTACTTC CASSQEPARTQYF
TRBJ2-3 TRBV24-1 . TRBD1 TGTGCCACCTCGGGACAGAACACAGATACGCAGTATTTT CATSGQNTDTQYF
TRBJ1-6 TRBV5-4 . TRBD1 TGTGCCAGCAGCTTGAACAGGGGTAATTCACCCCTCCACTTT CASSLNRGNSPLHF
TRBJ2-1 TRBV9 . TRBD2 TGTGCCAGCAGCGTAAGCGGGGGGAACAATGAGCAGTTCTTC CASSVSGGNNEQFF
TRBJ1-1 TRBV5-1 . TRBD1 TGCGCCAGCAGCTTAGCGGACAGGGGGAACACTGAAGCTTTCTTT CASSLADRGNTEAFF
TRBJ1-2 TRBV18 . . TGTGCCAGCTCACCGGGACACTTGAACTATGGCTACACCTTC CASSPGHLNYGYTF
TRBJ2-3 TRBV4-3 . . TGCGCCAGCAGCCAAGATGAGGGGGGCTCTGAGTATTTT CASSQDEGGSEYF
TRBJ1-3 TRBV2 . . TGTGCCAGCAGGGAACCAGGGAGGGGAAACACCATATATTTT CASREPGRGNTIYF
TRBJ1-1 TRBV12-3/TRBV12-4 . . TGTGCCAGCAGCCCGGACCGAAGGACTGAAGCTTTCTTT CASSPDRRTEAFF
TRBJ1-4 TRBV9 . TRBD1 TGTGCCAGCAGCGTATCTGTGGGGGACAGGGCTGAAAAACTGTTTTTT CASSVSVGDRAEKLFF
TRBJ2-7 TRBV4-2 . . TGTGCCAGCAGCCAAGGACGGGCCGAGTCCTACGAGCAGTACTTC CASSQGRAESYEQYF
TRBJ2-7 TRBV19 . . TGTGCCAGCGGACGGAACACCTACGAGCAGTACTTC CASGRNTYEQYF
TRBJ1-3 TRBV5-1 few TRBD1 TGCGCCAGCAGCCCCCAGGGGGCCTCTGGAAACACCATATATTTT CASSPQGASGNTIYF
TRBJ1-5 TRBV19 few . TGTGCCAGTAGTATAACATACAGGGATCAGCCCCAGCATTTT CASSITYRDQPQHF
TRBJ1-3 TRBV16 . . TGTGCCAGCAGCCAAGGGACCGCTGGAAACACCATATATTTT CASSQGTAGNTIYF
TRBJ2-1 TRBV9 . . TGTGCCAGCAGCGTAGGTAGTGTGAATGAGCAGTTCTTC CASSVGSVNEQFF
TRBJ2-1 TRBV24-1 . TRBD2 TGTGCCACCAGTCATGGGGGGGGTAGCGTCGATGAGCAGTTCTTC CATSHGGGSVDEQFF
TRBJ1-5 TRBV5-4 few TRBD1 TGTGCCAGCAGCCCCGGACAGGGCAATCAGCCCCAGCATTTT CASSPGQGNQPQHF
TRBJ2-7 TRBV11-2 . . TGTGCCAGCAGCTTAGGGCAGGGTACCGAGCAGTACTTC CASSLGQGTEQYF
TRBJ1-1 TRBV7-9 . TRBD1 TGTGCCAGCAGCTTAGACGGACAGGGCGACACTGAAGCTTTCTTT CASSLDGQGDTEAFF
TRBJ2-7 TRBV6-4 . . TGTGCCAGCAGGGAATACCCGGGTGAGCAGTACTTC CASREYPGEQYF
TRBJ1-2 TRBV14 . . TGTGCCAGCAGCCAAGGGAGGGGCGGGTATGGCTACACCTTC CASSQGRGGYGYTF
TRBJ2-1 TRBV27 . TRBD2 TGTGCCAGCAAGACTAGCAAGTACAATGAGCAGTTCTTC CASKTSKYNEQFF
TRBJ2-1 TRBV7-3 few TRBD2 TGTGCCAGCAGCTTAGAAGTAGGTAGCGGGGATTACAATGAGCAGTTCTTC CASSLEVGSGDYNEQFF
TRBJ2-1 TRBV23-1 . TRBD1 TGCGCCAGCAGTCAATGGGGGACAGGGGGCTGCCATGAGCAGTTCTTC CASSQWGTGGCHEQFF
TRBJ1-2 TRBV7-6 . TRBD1 TGTGCCAGCAGCAACCAAGTGTCCGGGACAGGCGGAGGCTACACCTTC CASSNQVSGTGGGYTF